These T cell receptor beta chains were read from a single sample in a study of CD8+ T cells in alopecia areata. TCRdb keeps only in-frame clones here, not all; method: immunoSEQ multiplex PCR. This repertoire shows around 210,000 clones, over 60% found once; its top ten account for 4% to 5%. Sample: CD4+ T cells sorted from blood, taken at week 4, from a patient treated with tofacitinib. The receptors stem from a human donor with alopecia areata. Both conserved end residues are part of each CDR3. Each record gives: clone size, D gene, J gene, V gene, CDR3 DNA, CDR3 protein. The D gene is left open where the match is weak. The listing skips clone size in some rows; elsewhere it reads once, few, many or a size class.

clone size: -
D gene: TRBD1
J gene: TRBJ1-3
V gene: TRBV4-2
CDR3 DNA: TGTGCCAGCAGTGCCTCTCCCCTGGGACAGCTAAAAAACACCATATATTTT
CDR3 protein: CASSASPLGQLKNTIYF

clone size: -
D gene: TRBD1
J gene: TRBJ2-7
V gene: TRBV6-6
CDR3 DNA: TGTGCCAGCAGTTTAGGACAGGGAATCTCCTACGAGCAGTACTTC
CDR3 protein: CASSLGQGISYEQYF

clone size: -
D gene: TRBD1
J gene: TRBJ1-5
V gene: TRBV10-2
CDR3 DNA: TGCGCCAGCAGTAGAGCACGGGACAGGGAGTGGGATAGCAATCAGCCCCAGCATTTT
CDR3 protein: CASSRARDREWDSNQPQHF

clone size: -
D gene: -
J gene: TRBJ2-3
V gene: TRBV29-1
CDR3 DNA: TGCAGCGTTGAGAGGCAGCCGACCCGATTAAGAGATACGCAGTATTTT
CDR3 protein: CSVERQPTRLRDTQYF

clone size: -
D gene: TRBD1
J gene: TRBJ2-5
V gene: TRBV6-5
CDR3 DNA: TGTGCCAGCCGAACATGGGACAGGCAAGAGACCCAGTACTTC
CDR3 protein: CASRTWDRQETQYF

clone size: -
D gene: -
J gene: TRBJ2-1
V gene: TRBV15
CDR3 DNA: TGTGCCACCAGCAGGCGGTCGGGGAATGAGCAGTTCTTC
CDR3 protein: CATSRRSGNEQFF

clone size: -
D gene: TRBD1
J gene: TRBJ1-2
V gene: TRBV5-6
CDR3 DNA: TGTGCCAGCAGCTTCCGGACAGGGAACTATGGCTACACCTTC
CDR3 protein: CASSFRTGNYGYTF

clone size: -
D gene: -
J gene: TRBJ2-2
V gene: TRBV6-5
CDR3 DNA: TGTGCCAGCAGTTGGGGTCGTTCCGGGGAGCTGTTTTTT
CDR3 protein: CASSWGRSGELFF

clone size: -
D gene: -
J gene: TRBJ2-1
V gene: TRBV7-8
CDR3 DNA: TGTGCCAGCAGCTTAAGGGTAGGGGGTGGCTACAATGAGCAGTTCTTC
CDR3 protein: CASSLRVGGGYNEQFF

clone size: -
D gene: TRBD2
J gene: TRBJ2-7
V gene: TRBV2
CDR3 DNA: TGTGCCAGCAGAGCTAGCGGAATGCCCTACGAGCAGTACTTC
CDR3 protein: CASRASGMPYEQYF

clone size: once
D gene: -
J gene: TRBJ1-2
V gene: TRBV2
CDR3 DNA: TGTGCCAGCAGTGGGTGGCCTGACTCTGGCTACACCTTC
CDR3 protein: CASSGWPDSGYTF

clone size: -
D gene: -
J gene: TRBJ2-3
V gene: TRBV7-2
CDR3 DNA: TGTGCCAGCAGGGGCGGGGTTAGTGATACGCAGTATTTT
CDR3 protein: CASRGGVSDTQYF

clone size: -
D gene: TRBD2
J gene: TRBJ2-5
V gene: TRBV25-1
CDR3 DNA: TGTGCCAGCTTGACTAGCGGCGAGACCCAGTACTTC
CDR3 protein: CASLTSGETQYF

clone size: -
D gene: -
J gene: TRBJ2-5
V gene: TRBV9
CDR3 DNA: TGTGCCAGCAGCTTTACAGGGGAGGAAGAGACCCAGTACTTC
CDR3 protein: CASSFTGEEETQYF

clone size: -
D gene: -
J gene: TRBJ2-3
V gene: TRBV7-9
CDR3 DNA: TGTGCCAGCAGCTTACGATTGGGTCTTACAGATACGCAGTATTTT
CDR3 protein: CASSLRLGLTDTQYF

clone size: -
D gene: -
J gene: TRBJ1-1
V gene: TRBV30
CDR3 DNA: TGTGCCTGGACCCGCCCGGGAATTGTTAACACTGAAGCTTTCTTT
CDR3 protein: CAWTRPGIVNTEAFF

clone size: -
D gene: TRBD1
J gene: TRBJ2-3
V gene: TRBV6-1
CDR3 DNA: TGTGCCAGCAGGGCGGGACAGGGGGGAACAGATACGCAGTATTTT
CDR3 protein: CASRAGQGGTDTQYF

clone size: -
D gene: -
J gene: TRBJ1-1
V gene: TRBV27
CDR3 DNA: TGTGCCAGCAGTGCCCCGGGGTGGACTGAAGCTTTCTTT
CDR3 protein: CASSAPGWTEAFF

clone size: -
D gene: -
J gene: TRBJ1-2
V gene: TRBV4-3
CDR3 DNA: TGCGCCAGCAGCCAAGACGAAAGAAATTCTAACTATGGCTACACCTTC
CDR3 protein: CASSQDERNSNYGYTF

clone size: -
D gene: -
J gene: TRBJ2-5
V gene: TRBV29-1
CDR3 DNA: TGCAGCGTTAGGGTTGGGGAGACCCAGTACTTC
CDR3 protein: CSVRVGETQYF

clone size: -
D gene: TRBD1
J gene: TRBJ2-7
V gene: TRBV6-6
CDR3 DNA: TGTGCCAGCAGTGTGGACAGGGACCACGAGCAGTACTTC
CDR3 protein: CASSVDRDHEQYF

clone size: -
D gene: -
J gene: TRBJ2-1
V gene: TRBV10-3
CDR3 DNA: TGTGCCATCAGCAAGGACTCACACAATGAGCAGTTCTTC
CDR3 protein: CAISKDSHNEQFF

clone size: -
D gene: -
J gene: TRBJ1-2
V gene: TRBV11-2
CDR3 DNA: TGTGCCAGCAGCGTCTTCGGGAGGGCCCAGGATGGCTACACCTTC
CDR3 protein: CASSVFGRAQDGYTF

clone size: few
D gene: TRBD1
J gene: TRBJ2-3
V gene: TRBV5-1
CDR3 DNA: TGCGCCAGCAGCGGGACAGGGTGGACAGATACGCAGTATTTT
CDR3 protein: CASSGTGWTDTQYF

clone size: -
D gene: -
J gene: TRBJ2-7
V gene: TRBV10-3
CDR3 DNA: TGTGCCATCAGTGAGAGAGGAGGGACAGACCTTTACGAGCAGTACTTC
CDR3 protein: CAISERGGTDLYEQYF

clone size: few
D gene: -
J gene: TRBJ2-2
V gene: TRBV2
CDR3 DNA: TGTGCCAGCAGTGAGGCGGGAAACACCGGGGAGCTGTTTTTT
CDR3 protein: CASSEAGNTGELFF

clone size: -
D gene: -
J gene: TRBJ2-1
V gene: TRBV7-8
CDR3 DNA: TGTGCCAGCAGCGGCCGGGACGGCAATGAGCAGTTCTTC
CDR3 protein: CASSGRDGNEQFF

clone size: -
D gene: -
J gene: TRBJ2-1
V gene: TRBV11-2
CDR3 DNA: TGTGCCAGCAGCGCGGGCTTTGGGGAGCAGTTCTTC
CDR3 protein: CASSAGFGEQFF

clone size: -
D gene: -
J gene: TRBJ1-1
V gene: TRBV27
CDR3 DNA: TGTGCCAGCAGTTTATTCCAGAAGAACACTGAAGCTTTCTTT
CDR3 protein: CASSLFQKNTEAFF

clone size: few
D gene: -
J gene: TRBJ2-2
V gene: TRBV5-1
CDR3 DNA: TGCGCCAGCAGCTCGGGACATACCACCGGGGAGCTGTTTTTT
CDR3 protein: CASSSGHTTGELFF

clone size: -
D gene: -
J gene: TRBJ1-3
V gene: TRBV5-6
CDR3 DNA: TGTGCCAGCAGCTTGAAGGGTCCCATAAACACCATATATTTT
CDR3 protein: CASSLKGPINTIYF

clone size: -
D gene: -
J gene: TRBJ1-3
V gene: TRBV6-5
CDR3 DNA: TGTGCCAGCAGTTACTCGGGGAGCTCTGGAAACACCATATATTTT
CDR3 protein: CASSYSGSSGNTIYF

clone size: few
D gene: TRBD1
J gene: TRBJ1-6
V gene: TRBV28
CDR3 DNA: TGTGCCAGCAGTAATGGACAGGGAGACTCACCCCTCCACTTT
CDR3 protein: CASSNGQGDSPLHF

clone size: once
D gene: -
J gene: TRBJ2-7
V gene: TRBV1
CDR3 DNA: TGCACCAGCAGCCAAGATGGAGTCTACGAGCAGTACTTC
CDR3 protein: CTSSQDGVYEQYF

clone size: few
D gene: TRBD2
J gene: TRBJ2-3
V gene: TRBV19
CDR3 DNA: TGTGCCAGTACCCCCGGTCGGACTAGCGGCACAGATACGCAGTATTTT
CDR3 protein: CASTPGRTSGTDTQYF

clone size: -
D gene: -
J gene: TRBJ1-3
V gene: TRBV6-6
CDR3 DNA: TGTGCCACAAGACAGCCGACCTCTGGAAACACCATATATTTT
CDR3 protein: CATRQPTSGNTIYF

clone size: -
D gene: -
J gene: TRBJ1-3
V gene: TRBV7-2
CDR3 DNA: TGTGCCAGCAGCTTTGCGGGGGGAGACACCATATATTTT
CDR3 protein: CASSFAGGDTIYF

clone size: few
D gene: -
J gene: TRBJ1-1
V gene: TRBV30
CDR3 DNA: TGTGCCTGGAGACTCACAGCTTTGGGTGAAGCTTTCTTT
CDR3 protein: CAWRLTALGEAFF

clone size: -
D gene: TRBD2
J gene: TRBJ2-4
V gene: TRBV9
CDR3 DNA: TGTGCCAGCAGCGTTGGGACTAAAGAAAACATTCAGTACTTC
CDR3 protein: CASSVGTKENIQYF

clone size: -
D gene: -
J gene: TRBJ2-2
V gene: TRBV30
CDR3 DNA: TGTGCCTGGACTACTCAGTCCAACGGGGAGCTGTTTTTT
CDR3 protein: CAWTTQSNGELFF

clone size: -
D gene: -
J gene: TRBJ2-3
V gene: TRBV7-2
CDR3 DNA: TGTGCCAGCAGCTTTTCGACTATACCCCAGATCACAGATACGCAGTATTTT
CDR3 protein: CASSFSTIPQITDTQYF

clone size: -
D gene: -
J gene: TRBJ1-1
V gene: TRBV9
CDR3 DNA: TGTGCCAGCAGCCCCCGAGAAGGGAGGTTGCGGGCGAACACTGAAGCTTTCTTT
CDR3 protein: CASSPREGRLRANTEAFF

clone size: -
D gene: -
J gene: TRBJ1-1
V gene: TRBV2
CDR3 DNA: TGTGCCAGCAGTGAATCGCCTTCCGGGGTGACTTTCTTT
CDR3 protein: CASSESPSGVTFF

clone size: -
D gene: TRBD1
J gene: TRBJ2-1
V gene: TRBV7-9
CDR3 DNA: TGTGCCAGCAGGACAGGGGGTGGCAATGAGCAGTTCTTC
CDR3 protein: CASRTGGGNEQFF

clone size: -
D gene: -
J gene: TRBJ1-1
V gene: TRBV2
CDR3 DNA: TGTGCCAGCCTAGAAGACACTGAAGCTTTCTTT
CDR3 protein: CASLEDTEAFF

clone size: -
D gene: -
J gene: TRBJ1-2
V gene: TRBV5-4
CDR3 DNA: TGTGCCAGCAGCCCGGGACGGGAAAACTATGGCTACACCTTC
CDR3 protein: CASSPGRENYGYTF

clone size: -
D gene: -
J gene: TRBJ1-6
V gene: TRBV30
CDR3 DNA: TGTGCCTGGAGTGTACTAGATTCACCCCTCCACTTT
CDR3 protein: CAWSVLDSPLHF

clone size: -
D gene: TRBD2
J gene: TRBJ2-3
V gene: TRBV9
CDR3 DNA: TGTGCCAGCAGCGTAAGTCAGCGGGGGGATTTAGATACGCAGTATTTT
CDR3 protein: CASSVSQRGDLDTQYF

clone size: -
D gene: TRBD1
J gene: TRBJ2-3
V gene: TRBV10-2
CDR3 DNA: TGCGCCAGCGGATTTACCGGGACAGGGGGATGGCCAGATACGCAGTATTTT
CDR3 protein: CASGFTGTGGWPDTQYF

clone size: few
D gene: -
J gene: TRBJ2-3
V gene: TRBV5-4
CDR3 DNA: TGTGCCAGCAGATGGGACCAAAGCACAGATACGCAGTATTTT
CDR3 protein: CASRWDQSTDTQYF